A single T cell receptor (beta chain) is shown here with its context. Its antigen is currently not known. No qualities accompany the bases; no much larger clone lies one base away. These data are taken from a study of graft-versus-host responses after intestinal transplantation (dated by TCRdb to the early 2020s). With regard to the full study: The transplants that recipients got were multivisceral, liver-intestinal, or isolated intestinal. All recipients received anti-thymocyte globulin induction followed by maintenance tacrolimus and steroids for about three years. Bulk TCR-beta CDR3 sequencing was used to track graft-versus-host and host-versus-graft alloreactive T cell clones in the graft, circulation and bone marrow after intestinal transplantation. To identify alloreactive clones, pre-transplant mixed lymphocyte reaction products were sequenced and compared with unstimulated pre-transplant donor and recipient T cells. Of the approximately 25 intestinal transplant recipients enrolled in the cohort, one of whom was a retransplant, a few patients without pretransplant specimens were excluded. Donor T cell macrochimerism was defined as a peak of at least 4% donor T cells among recipient peripheral blood mononuclear cells. Samples from a few later patients were sequenced in-house on an Illumina MiSeq with MiXCR processing rather than by the commercial service.

The meaning of the sample's time point label: cells obtained before transplantation from donor or recipient. CD3+CD4+ and CD3+CD8+ populations were FACS-sorted from unstimulated pre-transplant donor and recipient cells taken from spleen or lymph nodes. Summary of the overall study and its limitations: Patients with donor T cell macrochimerism had high GvH to HvG T cell clonal ratios in their allografts. Early after transplant, peak levels of circulating GvH clones were associated with declines in HvG clones. The conclusions were limited by the relatively low number and heterogeneity of the intestinal transplant patients. GvH clones were found in recipient bone marrow, and some of the GvH clones appeared earlier in ileal mucosa or blood, which is consistent with an intestinal mucosal origin.

Receptor amplification or capture employed the immunoSEQ multiplex PCR assay. For most patients, genomic DNA was isolated with the Qiagen DNeasy Blood and Tissue Kit and shipped frozen to Adaptive Biotechnologies for TCR sequencing. For most patients, high-throughput TCR-beta CDR3 sequencing of genomic DNA was performed by Adaptive Biotechnologies. Processing in the source paper ran as follows. Adaptive's ImmunoSEQ software was the source of the TCR sequencing data for about 17 patients, while three other patients were processed with MiXCR and VDJtools. CD4 versus CD8 sorting errors were corrected by removing sequences found in both subsets at a frequency ratio below 5:1. CDR3 nucleotide sequences shared by donor and recipient were removed because the origin of these sequences could not be assigned. At least 2-fold expansion over unstimulated cells and a minimum CFSE-low frequency of 0.002% (template counts) or 0.001% (read counts) were required for clones to be classified as alloreactive. Clones were considered mappable if detected in sequenced pre-transplant spleen, lymph node, or MLR CFSE-low populations of the donor or recipient. Cumulative frequency of alloreactive clones was calculated as a percentage of all sequences weighted by copy number. Sourced from immuneACCESS, this table was stored by TCRdb with only in-frame sequences that have V and J called. A share of the clones is absent; for the studies checked, an unresolved V gene accounts for under half, and the remainder has no known explanation. That table gives V, J and clone size, and the DNA gave D and trimming. The sample has about 120,000 clones on record, approximately 95% of them singletons. More than 2.5% of the sample comes from the top ten.

This receptor was obtained from a human donor who received an intestinal transplant. The source was unstimulated CD8+ T cells sorted from spleen or lymph node cells, collected before intestinal transplant.

The CDR3 reads as follows: CASSLARMNTEAFF. Here is the DNA: TGTGCCAGCAGTTTGGCAAGGATGAACACTGAAGCTTTCTTT. The rearrangement combines TRBV28 with TRBJ1-1; the D gene lacks a confident call. V and J are truncated by 3 bases and 0 bases respectively, leaving an intervening sequence of 8 bases. CDR1 and CDR2 were assigned from the germline V gene as MDHEN and SYDVKM. The CDR3 holds 14 amino acids from the cysteine to the phenylalanine. The DNA shown is the 42-base CDR3, in frame from base 1.